A single sample is the source of the 4 T cell receptor beta chains below, sequenced in a study of siplizumab effects on memory and regulatory T cells. No cognate antigen is known for these TCRs. Cells from the mixed lymphocyte reaction were cocultured for less than 7 days at 37°C. Profiling relied on immunoSEQ multiplex PCR, and the TCRdb table lists in-frame clones only, not all of them. The profile shows 17,000 or so clones, 46% of them singletons. Sequenced: CFSE-low (dividing) CD4+ T cells sorted from an allogeneic mixed lymphocyte reaction. The origin of the receptors is a human donor in good health; the cells came from an allogeneic mixed lymphocyte reaction.

This chain connects TRBV12-5 to TRBJ1-2; 7 bases fit TRBD1. The V gene's germline CDR1 is LGHNT and CDR2 FRNRAP. The J segment lost 7 bases and the V segment lost 3 bases, leaving 5 bases of the junction unmatched. This CDR3 contains 13 residues. This CDR3 is CASGLTGAGGYTF. The CDR3 region has the DNA TGTGCTAGTGGTTTAACAGGGGCAGGTGGCTACACCTTC.

This chain connects TRBV7-2 to TRBJ1-2; TRBD1 is a possible D gene (5 bases). Germline V gives CDR1 SGHTA, CDR2 FQGNSA. The CDR3 covers 14 residues. Trimming shortened V by 1 base and J by 8 bases, and 14 bases separated the two germline ends. The CDR3 here is CASSLGGGPLGYTF. The CDR3 DNA is TGTGCCAGCAGCTTAGGGGGGGGACCCCTAGGCTACACCTTC.

A few counts support this clone. V usage is TRBV28 and J usage is TRBJ2-1; TRBD1 agrees at 12 bases. The CDR3 has 15 residues. Germline V gives CDR1 MDHEN, CDR2 SYDVKM. V lost 9 bases, J lost 10 bases, and 13 bases stayed unmatched. As DNA, the CDR3 is TGTGCCAGTCCACCTCGGGGACAGGGGGCACGCGAGCAGTTCTTC. Its protein is CASPPRGQGAREQFF. Supplemented by reference TRBV28 and TRBJ2-1, the full variable domain reads DVKVTQSSRYLVKRTGEKVFLECVQDMDHENMFWYRQDPGLGLRLIYFSYDVKMKEKGDIPEGYSVSREKKERFSLILESASTNQTSMYLCASPPRGQGAREQFFGPGTRLTVL.

Points on this clone: Other DNA sequences in this specimen translate into the identical CDR3. The V and J genes are TRBV11-3 and TRBJ2-1; unclear D gene. CDR3 size: 14 residues. Germline loops: CDR1 SGHNT, CDR2 YENEEA. The V end was cut by 5 bases, the J end by 9 bases, with 17 bases between. The CDR3 nucleotides read TGTGCCAGCAGCCCTGCGGCGTTTGGTTTTGAGCAGTTCTTC. Translation gives CASSPAAFGFEQFF.